The 30 T cell receptor beta chains below were found in one sample sequenced in a study. Tregs were sorted as CD4+CD25+CD127-/low cells. One entry per CDR3 protein, called by TCRdb with MiXCR from the 5' RACE reads. This sample has approximately 60,000 distinct CDR3 sequences; about a fifth occur once, and the top ten carry roughly 3.2%. The sequenced material came from tumor-infiltrating Tregs sorted from the breast tumor. The origin of the receptors is a female donor with breast cancer.

Comment on this clonotype: Germline is not matched at one junction end, which may reflect a read error. The rearrangement links TRBV7-7 to TRBJ2-2; D remains ambiguous. Germline CDR1 is SSHAT and CDR2 is FNYEAQ (reference sequence). The CDR3 contains 13 residues. The CDR3 spells CASSLDMTGELFF. The CDR3 DNA reads TGTGCTAGCAGCCTCGACATGACCGGGGAGCTGTTTTTT.

This clonotype was observed a few times. V is TRBV20-1 and J is TRBJ2-5, with D unresolved. Germline V gene sequence: CDR1 DFQATT, CDR2 SNEGSKA (reference sequence). The CDR3 consists of 15 residues. The CDR3 DNA reads as TGCCCCAGGCTAGACGGGCCCCCATATCGGACGACCCAGTACTTC. This sequence encodes CPRLDGPPYRTTQYF.

This clonotype was found a few times. The genes are TRBV5-1 and TRBJ2-2; D is undetermined. The CDR3 extends over 14 amino acids. V dropped 3 bases and J dropped 3 bases, with 9 bases sitting between them. Germline loops: CDR1 SGHRS, CDR2 YFSETQ. The chain's CDR3 is CASSSTGHTGELFF. CDR3 nucleotides: TGCGCCAGCAGCTCGACCGGGCACACCGGGGAGCTGTTTTTT.

Points on this clonotype: A much bigger clone sits one base away, suggesting this may be a read error. The chain combines TRBV4-1 with TRBJ2-5, with D unclear. This CDR3 has 14 amino acids. Germline assignment: CDR1 MGHRA and CDR2 YSYEKL. This CDR3 reads CTSSPWMSQETQYF. DNA for the CDR3: TGCACCAGCAGCCCCTGGATGAGCCAAGAGACCCAGTACTTC.

This clonotype was observed a few times. This chain connects TRBV28 to TRBJ2-7; no firm D call. Germline V CDR1 and CDR2: MDHEN, SYDVKM. There are 16 residues in the CDR3. Trimming pared 1 base from V and 6 bases from J, leaving 19 bases between. CDR3 DNA sequence: TGTGCCAGCAGTTTATTTTCCAGGCGGCACTTGGGCGAGCAGTACTTC. This sequence encodes CASSLFSRRHLGEQYF.

Many counts were recorded for this clonotype. The rearrangement links TRBV6-2 or TRBV6-3 to TRBJ1-1; 7 nucleotides align to TRBD1. CDR3 length equals 19 residues. With V trimmed by 2 bases and J by 0 bases, 15 bases remained unmatched. The V gene's germline CDR1 is MNHEY and CDR2 SVGEGT. CDR3 nucleotide sequence: TGTGCCAGCAGTTACACCCGGACAGCCCAGGGGGATATGAACACTGAAGCTTTCTTT. This codes for CASSYTRTAQGDMNTEAFF.

This clonotype was observed a few times. This rearrangement joins TRBV18 to TRBJ1-2, with a possible D match to TRBD1 (6 bases). CDR3 length: 13 residues. Trimming took off 2 bases at V and 5 bases at J, with 9 bases between the two ends. Germline CDR1 KGHSH, CDR2 LQKENI. The CDR3, as DNA: TGTGCCAGCTCACCAGGGGACAATTATGGCTACACCTTC. Translated, it gives CASSPGDNYGYTF.

In the case of this clonotype: The junction differs from germline at one of its ends, possibly a read error. The rearrangement joins TRBV7-9 to TRBJ2-5; D gene uncertain. Looked up from germline, CDR1 is SEHNR and CDR2 is FQNEAQ (reference sequence). This CDR3 region has 16 residues. This CDR3 reads CTSSPSRWAAQETQYF. CDR3 coding DNA: TGTACCAGCAGCCCCTCCCGGTGGGCAGCCCAAGAGACCCAGTACTTC.

The chain couples TRBV7-9 to TRBJ1-6; D is unclear. The CDR3 is 13 amino acids. Per germline, CDR1 SEHNR and CDR2 FQNEAQ (reference sequence). V lost 5 bases and J lost 10, with 12 bases in between. The CDR3 DNA sequence: TGTGCCAGCAGCCGCGACCCGCAGTCACCCCTCCACTTT. Protein sequence: CASSRDPQSPLHF.

A word on this clonotype: This may come from a read error, since a much larger clone is one base off. The rearrangement uses TRBV20-1 and TRBJ1-6, with 8 bases lining up with TRBD1. CDR1 is DFQATT and CDR2 is SNEGSKA in the germline V gene (reference sequence). There are 16 residues in the CDR3. CDR3 loop: CSAKTSGTGYNSHLHF. In DNA form, the CDR3 reads TGCAGTGCCAAGACTTCCGGGACAGGCTATAATTCACACCTCCACTTT.

This chain joins TRBV4-3 and TRBJ2-7; 10 nucleotides line up with TRBD2. After removal of 0 bases from V and 9 bases from J, the junction contained 8 bases not matched to a gene. The CDR3 runs to 15 residues. Per germline, CDR1 LGHNA and CDR2 YSLEER. The CDR3 is CASSQDLAGAFPQYF. The CDR3, as DNA: TGCGCCAGCAGCCAAGATCTAGCGGGGGCTTTTCCGCAGTACTTC.

This clonotype has just a few counts. The rearrangement uses TRBV7-3 and TRBJ2-3, with 16 bases fitting TRBD2. Germline trimming cut 4 bases from V and 6 bases from J; bases unmatched to any gene: 13. The germline gives CDR1 SGHTA, CDR2 FQGTGA. This CDR3 has 19 amino acids. CDR3 nucleotides: TGTGCCAGCAGCTCCCAGGCGGGACTAGCGGGAGGGCCGACTGATACGCAGTATTTT. Translation gives CASSSQAGLAGGPTDTQYF.

The sample holds a few counts of this clonotype. This sequence joins TRBV7-9 and TRBJ2-5; D is perhaps TRBD2 (6 bases). V lost 2 bases and J lost 5, with 15 bases in between. CDR1 and CDR2 from the germline V gene are SEHNR and FQNEAQ (reference sequence). CDR3 size: 15 residues. The CDR3 DNA is TGTGCCAGCAGCTTACGGACACCGGGGGAGGAGACCCAGTACTTC. Its translation: CASSLRTPGEETQYF. Looking up the rest from reference TRBV7-9 and TRBJ2-5 gives the full variable domain: DTGVSQNPRHKITKRGQNVTFRCDPISEHNRLYWYRQTLGQGPEFLTYFQNEAQLEKSRLLSDRFSAERPKGSFSTLEIQRTEQGDSAMYLCASSLRTPGEETQYFGPGTRLLVL.

This clonotype was observed a handful of times. This sequence joins TRBV6-5 and TRBJ2-3; D is ambiguous. This CDR3 has 14 residues. Germline loops: CDR1 MNHEY, CDR2 SVGAGI. The ends were cut back, 0 bases at V and 2 bases at J, with 6 bases in the middle. In nucleotides, the CDR3 is TGTGCCAGCAGTTACTCAGCTTTCACAGATACGCAGTATTTT. It translates to CASSYSAFTDTQYF.

This clonotype was seen ten or more times. The genes are TRBV5-1 and TRBJ2-7; 10 positions match TRBD2. From germline, CDR1 is SGHRS and CDR2 YFSETQ. With 0 bases clipped from V and 5 bases from J, the junction kept 5 bases outside the gene matches. This CDR3 comprises 15 residues. The CDR3 spells CASSLAPSGSHEQYF. The CDR3 DNA reads as TGCGCCAGCAGCTTGGCGCCTAGCGGGAGCCACGAGCAGTACTTC.

This clonotype was seen more than once but under ten times. The V call is TRBV5-1, the J call TRBJ2-1, with D unresolved. V gave up 0 bases and J gave up 2 bases, with 12 bases separating them. Germline V gene lookup returns CDR1 SGHRS and CDR2 YFSETQ. The CDR3 has 16 residues. In nucleotides, the CDR3 is TGCGCCAGCAGCTTGGTAGGGTCCCAGGCCTACAATGAGCAGTTCTTC. Protein sequence: CASSLVGSQAYNEQFF.

About this clonotype itself: No conserved phenylalanine or tryptophan ends this CDR3, so it is likely a read error. The V gene is TRBV28, the J gene TRBJ2-3; 7 bases line up with TRBD2. This CDR3 comprises 14 residues. V was pared by 6 bases and J by 0 bases, with 3 bases of the junction left unmatched. Per germline, CDR1 MDHEN and CDR2 SYDVKM. The chain's CDR3 is CASRSGISTDTQYL. CDR3 coding DNA: TGTGCCAGCAGGAGCGGGATCAGCACAGATACGCAGTATCTT.

This clonotype was picked up a small number of times. The rearrangement joins TRBV5-1 to TRBJ2-7; 9 bases fit TRBD1. V trimming: 4 bases; J trimming: 4 bases; junction bases outside the gene matches: 9. From germline, CDR1 is SGHRS and CDR2 YFSETQ. This CDR3 contains 15 residues. In DNA form, the CDR3 reads TGCGCCAGCAGCAGGGGGACAGGGCCTACGTACGAGCAGTACTTC. As protein: CASSRGTGPTYEQYF. The full variable domain, completed using reference TRBV5-1 and TRBJ2-7, is KAGVTQTPRYLIKTRGQQVTLSCSPISGHRSVSWYQQTPGQGLQFLFEYFSETQRNKGNFPGRFSGRQFSNSRSEMNVSTLELGDSALYLCASSRGTGPTYEQYFGPGTRLTVT.

This clonotype appeared a few times. V usage is TRBV7-8 and J usage is TRBJ1-3, with 7 bases matching TRBD1. The CDR3 sequence is 18 residues long. The V gene's germline CDR1 is SGHVS and CDR2 FQNEAQ. Germline trimming cut 2 bases from V and 1 base from J; bases unmatched to any gene: 11. The CDR3 here is CASSLSPNRGRSGNTIYF. The DNA of the CDR3 is TGTGCCAGCAGCTTATCCCCCAACAGGGGTCGTTCTGGAAACACCATATATTTT.

This sequence joins TRBV3-1 and TRBJ2-1; 8 bases align to TRBD2. The CDR3 totals 15 residues. CDR1 LGHDT and CDR2 YNNKEL come from the germline V gene (reference sequence). Trimming removed 4 bases from V and 4 bases from J; junction bases left unmatched: 6. The chain's CDR3 is CASSPLAGRYNEQFF. The CDR3 nucleotides are TGTGCCAGCAGCCCTTTAGCGGGGAGATACAATGAGCAGTTCTTC.

The V and J genes are TRBV30 and TRBJ2-1; the match to TRBD2 covers 7 bases. Germline trimming cut 3 bases from V and 3 bases from J; bases unmatched to any gene: 5. The CDR3 contains 14 residues. CDR1 and CDR2 from the germline V gene are GTSNPN and SVGIG (reference sequence). In DNA, the CDR3 is TGTGCCTGGAGCGTGAGCGGGATCTACAATGAGCAGTTCTTC. Its protein is CAWSVSGIYNEQFF.

This clonotype was seen a handful of times. This rearrangement joins TRBV5-1 to TRBJ1-6; D is perhaps TRBD1 (5 bases). Germline CDR1 and CDR2: SGHRS and YFSETQ. V shed 0 bases and J shed 15 bases, with 10 bases lying between them. The length of the CDR3 is 12 residues. CDR3 sequence reads: CASSLDGGGLHF. CDR3 DNA sequence: TGCGCCAGCAGCTTGGACGGGGGAGGCCTCCACTTT.

This chain uses TRBV28 with TRBJ1-1; D is ambiguous. Deletions cut 5 bases from V and 5 bases from J, with 6 bases between. Germline V gene sequence: CDR1 MDHEN, CDR2 SYDVKM. The length of the CDR3 is 11 residues. CDR3 in amino acids: CASSQGTEAFF. The CDR3 DNA reads as TGTGCCAGCAGTCAAGGAACTGAAGCTTTCTTT.

This clonotype was counted a few times. The chain couples TRBV20-1 to TRBJ1-5; D gene ambiguous. The CDR3 spans 14 residues. With 3 bases removed from V and 5 bases from J, the gap between germline ends came to 14 bases. Germline V gene data show CDR1 as DFQATT and CDR2 as SNEGSKA (reference sequence). CDR3 sequence: CSASGHTGDQPQHF. The CDR3 DNA follows: TGCAGTGCTAGTGGGCACACGGGCGATCAGCCCCAGCATTTT.

The chain is built from TRBV6-1 and TRBJ2-3; no firm D call. The V end was cut by 2 bases, the J end by 1 base, with 10 bases between. Germline V gives CDR1 MNHNS, CDR2 SASEGT. The CDR3 spans 15 residues. The CDR3 reads CASSETLSRTDTQYF. The CDR3 coding sequence is TGTGCCAGCAGTGAAACGTTGTCTCGCACAGATACGCAGTATTTT.

The chain recombines TRBV5-1 with TRBJ2-1; TRBD2 matches 7 bases. This CDR3 has 14 residues. The ends lost 3 bases at V and 6 bases at J; junction bases unmatched: 6. CDR1 SGHRS and CDR2 YFSETQ come from the germline V gene. The CDR3 here is CASSSGLVPNEQFF. CDR3 sequence (DNA): TGCGCCAGCAGCTCTGGACTAGTCCCCAATGAGCAGTTCTTC.

This clonotype has only a few counts. The rearrangement uses TRBV7-2 and TRBJ2-3, with D perhaps matching TRBD1 (7 bases). With 1 base removed from V and 4 bases from J, the gap between germline ends came to 15 bases. The CDR3 length is 16 residues. The V gene's germline CDR1 is SGHTA and CDR2 FQGNSA. Here the CDR3 reads CASSLGQGLSSDTQYF. CDR3 nucleotide sequence: TGTGCCAGCAGCTTAGGACAGGGACTCAGCTCAGATACGCAGTATTTT.

This chain connects TRBV12-3 or TRBV12-4 to TRBJ2-2; D unclear. The V end was cut by 5 bases, the J end by 9 bases, with 13 bases between. The CDR3 runs to 13 residues. The CDR3 DNA is TGTGCCAGCAGTATAGACGCCCTTAGGGAGCTGTTTTTT. Translation gives CASSIDALRELFF.

In its sample, this clonotype was seen a few times. The V and J genes are TRBV12-3 or TRBV12-4 and TRBJ2-7, with 10 bases identical to TRBD2. The CDR3 length is 15 residues. After removal of 6 bases from V and 9 bases from J, the junction contained 14 bases not matched to a gene. The chain's CDR3 is CASSSSGSLFPGQYF. CDR3 nucleotide sequence: TGTGCCAGCAGCTCTAGCGGGAGTTTGTTTCCTGGGCAGTACTTC.

This chain connects TRBV4-1 to TRBJ1-1; tentatively, D is TRBD1 (5 bases). With 1 base removed from V and 2 bases from J, the gap between germline ends came to 17 bases. The length of the CDR3 is 17 residues. Germline CDR1 MGHRA, CDR2 YSYEKL. CDR3 sequence: CASSQGTWGRINTEAFF. DNA for the CDR3: TGCGCCAGCAGCCAAGGTACCTGGGGACGAATAAACACTGAAGCTTTCTTT.